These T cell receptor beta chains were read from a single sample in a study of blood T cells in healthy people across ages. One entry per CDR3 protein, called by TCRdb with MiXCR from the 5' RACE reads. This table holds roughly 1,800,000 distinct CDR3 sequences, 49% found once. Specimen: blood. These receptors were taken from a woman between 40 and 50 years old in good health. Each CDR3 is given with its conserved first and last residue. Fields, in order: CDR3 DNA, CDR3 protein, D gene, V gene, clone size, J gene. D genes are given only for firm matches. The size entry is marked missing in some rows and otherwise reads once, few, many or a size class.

DNA: TGCGCCAGCAGCTTTGGACAGGAAAATTCACCCCTCCACTTT
CDR3: CASSFGQENSPLHF
D: TRBD1
V: TRBV5-1
size: few
J: TRBJ1-6

DNA: TGCGCCAGCAGCTTCCCCGACAGGGCCAATGAGCAGTACTTC
CDR3: CASSFPDRANEQYF
D: TRBD1
V: TRBV5-1
size: -
J: TRBJ2-7

DNA: TGCGCCAGCAGCCAAGGTCCCGGTGTTGAGCTACAAGAGACCCAGTACTTC
CDR3: CASSQGPGVELQETQYF
D: -
V: TRBV4-1
size: -
J: TRBJ2-5

DNA: TGTGCCAGCACTTCCCCCGGTCACATTAGCACAGATACGCAGTATTTT
CDR3: CASTSPGHISTDTQYF
D: -
V: TRBV6-6
size: -
J: TRBJ2-3

DNA: TGCAGTGCCAACCAGGGGCCCGGATGGGATGGCTACACCTTC
CDR3: CSANQGPGWDGYTF
D: -
V: TRBV20-1
size: -
J: TRBJ1-2

DNA: TGTGCCAGCAGTCTAAGCGGGGGGGCCGAGAATGAGCAGTTCTTC
CDR3: CASSLSGGAENEQFF
D: TRBD2
V: TRBV6-5
size: -
J: TRBJ2-1

DNA: TGCAGCGTCGAGGGACAGGGGACGGGGGAGACCCAGTACTTC
CDR3: CSVEGQGTGETQYF
D: TRBD1
V: TRBV29-1
size: -
J: TRBJ2-5

DNA: TGTGCCAGCAGTACCAGGGGCCCCGGTTACGAGCAGTACTTC
CDR3: CASSTRGPGYEQYF
D: -
V: TRBV6-5
size: few
J: TRBJ2-7

DNA: TGTGCCAGCAGCCCCGAGCCTCGGATGAACACTGAAGCTTTCTTT
CDR3: CASSPEPRMNTEAFF
D: -
V: TRBV7-2
size: -
J: TRBJ1-1

DNA: TGCAGTGCTAGACAGTCCGCGGCTGGGGCCAACGTCCTGACTTTC
CDR3: CSARQSAAGANVLTF
D: -
V: TRBV20-1
size: -
J: TRBJ2-6

DNA: TGTGCCAGCACCAGACAGAGTTTCTACGAGCAGTACTTC
CDR3: CASTRQSFYEQYF
D: -
V: TRBV7-2
size: -
J: TRBJ2-7

DNA: TGCGCCAGCAGTCCCACCGGGTCCAACACCTACGAGCAGTACTTC
CDR3: CASSPTGSNTYEQYF
D: -
V: TRBV5-1
size: -
J: TRBJ2-7

DNA: TGTGCCAGCAGCTTCGGGGCCCCAGATACGCAGTATTTT
CDR3: CASSFGAPDTQYF
D: -
V: TRBV11-1
size: -
J: TRBJ2-3

DNA: TGCGCCAGCAGCCAAGAAACGTCAGGGGCCTATGGCTACACCTTC
CDR3: CASSQETSGAYGYTF
D: -
V: TRBV4-3
size: -
J: TRBJ1-2

DNA: TGCAGTGCTGGACCGGGACAGGGCGGCAATCAGCCCCAGCATTTT
CDR3: CSAGPGQGGNQPQHF
D: TRBD1
V: TRBV20-1
size: few
J: TRBJ1-5

DNA: TGTGCCAGCAGCCTGGGCTACCACGAGCAGTTCTTC
CDR3: CASSLGYHEQFF
D: -
V: TRBV7-9
size: -
J: TRBJ2-1

DNA: TGCGCCAGCAGTGACGGAGCAGGGCCCTACGAGCAGTACTTC
CDR3: CASSDGAGPYEQYF
D: -
V: TRBV5-1
size: few
J: TRBJ2-7

DNA: TGTGCCAGCAGCTCCCAAGGACATTTGAACACTGAAGCTTTCTTT
CDR3: CASSSQGHLNTEAFF
D: -
V: TRBV5-5
size: once
J: TRBJ1-1

DNA: TGCGCCAGCAGCTTGGAGATCAACTACGAGCAGTACTTC
CDR3: CASSLEINYEQYF
D: -
V: TRBV5-1
size: -
J: TRBJ2-7

DNA: TGTGCCAGCAGTTTTCAGGGGAACACCGGGGAGCTGTTTTTT
CDR3: CASSFQGNTGELFF
D: -
V: TRBV6-2/TRBV6-3
size: -
J: TRBJ2-2

DNA: TGTGCCAGCAGCCTCGACAGCGGGGGGCTCAAAAACATTCAGTACTTC
CDR3: CASSLDSGGLKNIQYF
D: TRBD2
V: TRBV7-3
size: -
J: TRBJ2-4

DNA: TGTGCCAGCAGTCCTCAAGGACTAGGTGAGCAGTTCTTC
CDR3: CASSPQGLGEQFF
D: TRBD2
V: TRBV12-3/TRBV12-4
size: -
J: TRBJ2-1

DNA: TGCAGTGCAAGAGGCAGGGACTATAATTCACCCCTCCACTTT
CDR3: CSARGRDYNSPLHF
D: -
V: TRBV20-1
size: -
J: TRBJ1-6

DNA: TGCGCCAGCAGCCAAGATGTGGAGGGAGGACAAAACAGGGGATGGAAGGAGACCCAGTACTTC
CDR3: CASSQDVEGGQNRGWKETQYF
D: -
V: TRBV4-3
size: -
J: TRBJ2-5

DNA: TGTGCCAGCAGATATCAAAGCGGGGGGTTCCAAGAGACCCAGTACTTC
CDR3: CASRYQSGGFQETQYF
D: TRBD2
V: TRBV28
size: -
J: TRBJ2-5

DNA: TGTGCCAGTCCACCGGGACCAACCTACAATGAGCAGTACTTC
CDR3: CASPPGPTYNEQYF
D: -
V: TRBV12-3/TRBV12-4
size: -
J: TRBJ2-7

DNA: TGCAGTGCTATTACCCTAGGGGTCATGAACACTGAAGCTTTCTTT
CDR3: CSAITLGVMNTEAFF
D: -
V: TRBV20-1
size: -
J: TRBJ1-1

DNA: TGCAGCCTCGGAGACAGGGCAGATACGCAGTATTTT
CDR3: CSLGDRADTQYF
D: TRBD1
V: TRBV29-1
size: few
J: TRBJ2-3

DNA: TGTGCCAGCAGACCCGGGACATTTTACTCCTACGAGCAGTACTTC
CDR3: CASRPGTFYSYEQYF
D: -
V: TRBV28
size: few
J: TRBJ2-7

DNA: TGCGCCAGCAGCCAAGATGTGGTTTCTGAAGCTTTCTTT
CDR3: CASSQDVVSEAFF
D: -
V: TRBV4-3
size: -
J: TRBJ1-1

DNA: TGTGCCAGCAGCGCCAGGGGCTCCGGACAGCCCCAGCATTTT
CDR3: CASSARGSGQPQHF
D: -
V: TRBV9
size: -
J: TRBJ1-5